A selection of T cell receptor beta chains follows, all from one sample in a study of CD8 T cells in ankylosing spondylitis. TCRdb analysed the 5' RACE reads with MiXCR anew, one entry per CDR3 protein. The sample shows about 200,000 distinct CDR3 sequences, over 10% of them seen only once. Sequencing was carried out using blood, either unsorted or a sorted T cell fraction (not recorded which). Receptors originate from a male donor with ankylosing spondylitis or in good health (not recorded which). Each CDR3 is given with its conserved first and last residue. A D gene is named only where the DNA matches it firmly. Clone size is not always given. Where it is, it says once, few, many or a class for expanded clones.

V,size,D,J,CDR3,DNA
TRBV10-2,many,-,TRBJ2-1,CASSESPDLEEQFF,TGCGCCAGCAGTGAGTCCCCAGACTTAGAGGAGCAGTTCTTC
TRBV6-4,-,-,TRBJ2-1,CASSDWGDSGPQFF,TGTGCCAGCAGTGACTGGGGGGACTCGGGGCCCCAGTTCTTC
TRBV7-9,-,-,TRBJ2-2,CASSPFTGELFF,TGTGCCAGCAGCCCCTTCACCGGGGAGCTGTTTTTT
TRBV7-9,-,TRBD1,TRBJ2-7,CASSSNPGTGGEQYF,TGTGCCAGCAGCTCCAACCCCGGGACAGGGGGCGAGCAGTACTTC
TRBV6-1,few,-,TRBJ1-1,CASSPPAGPIQDTEAFF,TGTGCCAGCAGTCCTCCAGCAGGGCCCATTCAAGACACTGAAGCTTTCTTT
TRBV3-1,-,TRBD1,TRBJ1-1,CASSLNRGMNTEAFF,TGTGCCAGCAGCCTAAACAGGGGGATGAACACTGAAGCTTTCTTT
TRBV6-1,many,-,TRBJ2-1,CASRPTRGALKLDEQFF,TGTGCCAGCAGGCCTACCCGGGGGGCGCTTAAGTTAGATGAGCAGTTCTTC
TRBV7-9,-,TRBD2,TRBJ2-1,CASSTPSGRTYNEQFF,TGTGCCAGCAGCACTCCTAGCGGGAGGACCTACAATGAGCAGTTCTTC
TRBV4-1,few,-,TRBJ1-1,CASSQDLLAKDMNTEAFF,TGCGCCAGCAGCCAAGATCTCCTAGCGAAGGATATGAACACTGAAGCTTTCTTT
TRBV2,few,TRBD2,TRBJ2-5,CASSEVGVAGIGETQYF,TGTGCCAGCAGTGAAGTGGGGGTAGCGGGAATCGGAGAGACCCAGTACTTC
TRBV29-1,many,TRBD1,TRBJ1-2,CSVSAGGLALDYGYTF,TGCAGCGTTTCGGCAGGGGGTTTGGCATTAGACTATGGCTACACCTTC
TRBV6-6,-,-,TRBJ2-1,CASSHTGSLYNEQFF,TGTGCCAGCAGTCATACCGGGTCCCTCTACAATGAGCAGTTCTTC
TRBV27,few,-,TRBJ1-1,CASSGGPHEAFF,TGTGCCAGCAGTGGGGGACCGCATGAAGCTTTCTTT
TRBV19,few,TRBD1,TRBJ2-1,CASSMGQSPYNEQFF,TGTGCCAGTAGTATGGGACAGAGTCCCTACAATGAGCAGTTCTTC
TRBV6-1,few,TRBD1,TRBJ2-2,CASSRDRAQSTNTGELFF,TGTGCCAGCAGTAGGGACAGAGCCCAATCGACGAACACCGGGGAGCTGTTTTTT
TRBV11-3,-,TRBD2,TRBJ2-5,CASSLGTIAGGRETQYF,TGTGCCAGCAGCTTAGGAACCATAGCGGGGGGTCGGGAGACCCAGTACTTC
TRBV2,-,TRBD1,TRBJ2-1,CASRGQGYNEQFF,TGTGCCAGCAGGGGACAGGGATACAATGAGCAGTTCTTC
TRBV12-3/TRBV12-4,-,-,TRBJ1-1,CASSLVRSDTEAFF,TGTGCCAGCAGTTTAGTTAGGAGTGACACTGAAGCTTTCTTT
TRBV12-3/TRBV12-4,many,-,TRBJ1-1,CASSPVGGLNTEAFF,TGTGCCAGCAGTCCGGTGGGGGGACTAAACACTGAAGCTTTCTTT
TRBV2,many,TRBD2,TRBJ2-7,CASSGTGTSGTSYYEQYF,TGTGCCAGCAGTGGAACCGGGACTAGCGGGACCTCCTACTACGAGCAGTACTTC
TRBV24-1,-,-,TRBJ2-5,CATSDFDRSVVGETQYF,TGTGCCACCAGTGATTTTGACAGGTCGGTTGTAGGAGAGACCCAGTACTTC
TRBV7-9,-,-,TRBJ2-2,CASSPNWGQDGELFF,TGTGCCAGCAGTCCGAACTGGGGGCAGGACGGGGAGCTGTTTTTT
TRBV5-1,many,TRBD2,TRBJ2-1,CASRGWRGNEQFF,TGCGCCAGCAGAGGGTGGCGGGGGAATGAGCAGTTCTTC
TRBV7-9,-,-,TRBJ2-7,CASSLAGWDSFTYEQYF,TGTGCCAGCAGCTTAGCGGGGTGGGACTCCTTTACCTACGAGCAGTACTTC
TRBV29-1,many,TRBD2,TRBJ2-3,CSVEDSPSTSGSYTDTQYF,TGCAGCGTTGAAGATTCCCCCTCCACTAGCGGGAGCTACACAGATACGCAGTATTTT
TRBV3-1,few,TRBD2,TRBJ2-1,CASSHLAGGGNEQFF,TGTGCCAGCAGCCACCTAGCGGGGGGGGGGAATGAGCAGTTCTTC
TRBV7-9,few,-,TRBJ1-6,CASSSSLEVVISPLHF,TGTGCCAGCAGCTCCTCCCTTGAGGTCGTAATTTCACCCCTCCACTTT
TRBV7-9,once,-,TRBJ2-3,CASVLGGDTQYF,TGTGCCAGCGTGCTTGGTGGGGATACGCAGTATTTT
TRBV27,-,TRBD1,TRBJ2-7,CASSLRQGASEQYF,TGTGCCAGCAGTTTAAGGCAGGGGGCTAGCGAGCAGTACTTC
TRBV12-3/TRBV12-4,many,-,TRBJ1-2,CASSLALGANYGYTF,TGTGCCAGCAGTTTAGCCCTGGGAGCTAACTATGGCTACACCTTC
TRBV20-1,-,-,TRBJ2-7,CSARPTDSYEQYF,TGCAGTGCTAGGCCAACAGACTCCTACGAGCAGTACTTC
TRBV12-3/TRBV12-4,-,TRBD1,TRBJ2-4,CASSSDRGLAKNIQYF,TGTGCCAGCAGTTCGGACAGGGGATTAGCCAAAAACATTCAGTACTTC
TRBV9,many,TRBD1,TRBJ1-6,CASSVGQKESPLHF,TGTGCCAGCAGCGTGGGACAGAAAGAATCACCCCTCCACTTT
TRBV6-2/TRBV6-3,-,TRBD2,TRBJ2-3,CASSYSIYVASGGSTDTQYF,TGTGCCAGCAGTTACTCGATTTACGTGGCTAGCGGGGGTAGCACAGATACGCAGTATTTT
TRBV6-1,-,-,TRBJ2-7,CASRPQRGTYEQYF,TGTGCCAGCCGCCCTCAGCGCGGGACCTACGAGCAGTACTTC
TRBV20-1,-,TRBD1,TRBJ1-4,CCAQPGQGLNYEKLFF,TGCTGTGCTCAACCGGGACAGGGCCTTAATTACGAAAAACTGTTTTTT
TRBV10-3,few,-,TRBJ2-7,CAIRAGSYEQYF,TGTGCCATCAGAGCAGGGTCCTACGAGCAGTACTTC
TRBV20-1,few,-,TRBJ2-3,CSAATDTQYF,TGCAGTGCGGCGACAGATACGCAGTATTTT
TRBV6-5,-,-,TRBJ2-6,CASSYAALSSGANVLTF,TGTGCCAGCAGTTATGCGGCCCTGAGCTCTGGGGCCAACGTCCTGACTTTC
TRBV11-1,few,TRBD1,TRBJ2-1,CASSSGQGRGLSSYNEQFF,TGTGCCAGCAGCTCAGGACAGGGCCGCGGCCTTAGCTCCTACAATGAGCAGTTCTTC
TRBV4-1,many,-,TRBJ1-1,CASSPRPDWTAEAFF,TGCGCCAGCAGCCCCCGACCCGATTGGACGGCTGAAGCTTTCTTT
TRBV27,-,-,TRBJ1-4,CASRERGFGATNEKLFF,TGTGCCAGCAGGGAGAGGGGTTTCGGGGCAACTAATGAAAAACTGTTTTTT
TRBV5-1,-,-,TRBJ2-5,CASSFVGRDQETQYF,TGCGCCAGCAGCTTCGTGGGACGGGACCAAGAGACCCAGTACTTC
TRBV6-2/TRBV6-3,-,-,TRBJ2-7,CASSSGRTYEQYF,TGTGCCAGCAGTTCGGGACGCACCTACGAGCAGTACTTC
TRBV11-3,-,TRBD2,TRBJ2-5,CASSYNSGGLAYQETQYF,TGTGCCAGCAGCTACAACAGCGGGGGACTCGCGTACCAAGAGACCCAGTACTTC
TRBV11-2,-,-,TRBJ1-4,CASSTPTGRPEKLFF,TGTGCCAGCAGCACCCCGACAGGTAGACCTGAAAAACTGTTTTTT
TRBV2,few,-,TRBJ1-5,CASRWGGNQPQHF,TGTGCCAGCAGGTGGGGAGGCAATCAGCCCCAGCATTTT
TRBV5-1,many,-,TRBJ2-2,CASMWGEDTGELFF,TGCGCCAGCATGTGGGGGGAAGATACCGGGGAGCTGTTTTTT
TRBV6-5,few,TRBD2,TRBJ2-1,CASSYTSGGDNEQFF,TGTGCCAGCAGTTATACTAGCGGGGGGGATAATGAGCAGTTCTTC
TRBV6-1,-,TRBD2,TRBJ2-5,CASGTSGGPHQETQYF,TGTGCCAGCGGGACTAGCGGGGGCCCCCACCAAGAGACCCAGTACTTC
TRBV21-1,-,-,TRBJ1-1,CASSNRNREDTEAFF,TGTGCCAGCAGCAATCGGAACAGGGAGGACACTGAAGCTTTCTTT
TRBV24-1,few,TRBD2,TRBJ2-3,CATSDYSGDTQYF,TGTGCCACCAGTGATTATAGCGGGGATACGCAGTATTTT
TRBV7-9,few,-,TRBJ1-1,CASSFGGSEAFF,TGTGCCAGCAGCTTTGGGGGGAGTGAAGCTTTCTTT
TRBV2,-,-,TRBJ2-1,CASRLTGSNEQFF,TGTGCCAGCAGATTAACCGGGAGCAATGAGCAGTTCTTC
TRBV10-2,few,TRBD2,TRBJ2-1,CASSELIAGGNEQFF,TGCGCCAGCAGTGAGTTAATAGCGGGGGGGAATGAGCAGTTCTTC
TRBV20-1,-,TRBD2,TRBJ2-3,CSARVNAPLAGGDVDTQYF,TGCAGTGCTAGAGTTAACGCCCCTCTAGCGGGGGGGGATGTGGATACGCAGTATTTT
TRBV7-2,few,-,TRBJ2-7,CASSPWDGYEQYF,TGTGCCAGCAGCCCCTGGGACGGCTACGAGCAGTACTTC